This TCR beta chain was sequenced during a study of shared clonotypes between healthy human individuals. This table comes from immunoSEQ multiplex PCR, and its TCRdb copy is limited to in-frame clones, with some not included. The sample holds just over 2,000,000 clones, about 95% seen once. The germline V gene has CDR1 MNHEY and CDR2 SMNVEV (reference sequence). Unmatched junction bases numbered 11, after V lost 2 bases and J lost 0 bases. This CDR3 spans 18 amino acids. The naive CD8 subset, CD45RO-negative cells positively selected for CCR7, excluded terminally differentiated effector memory CD45RA+ cells.

The sequenced material came from naive CD8+ T cells sorted from blood. The genes are TRBV27 and TRBJ1-1; 8 bases align to TRBD1. This receptor was taken from a man aged 18 to 35 in good health. The CDR3 coding sequence is TGTGCCAGCAGTTTAATAGGCAGGGGGCCGCTTTTGAACACTGAAGCTTTCTTT. This translates into CASSLIGRGPLLNTEAFF.